These 5 T cell receptor beta chains were sequenced from one sample in a study of blood T cell repertoires in COVID-19. Produced via immunoSEQ multiplex PCR; TCRdb's table is partial and in-frame only. The repertoire has about 85,000 clones, more than 75% of them found once; the top ten carry approximately 1.2%. Specimen: peripheral blood. These receptors were obtained from a woman older than 75 with acute or convalescent COVID-19.

The CDR3 sequence: CASSIDRGTEAFF. CDR3 DNA: TGTGCCAGTAGTATCGACAGGGGGACTGAAGCTTTCTTT. The chain uses TRBV19 and TRBJ1-1; 9 bases are shared with TRBD1. Germline assignment: CDR1 LNHDA and CDR2 SQIVND (reference sequence). The V and J ends lost 3 bases and 5 bases, in that order; junction bases with no gene match: 1. This CDR3 has 13 residues.

The V call is TRBV5-1, the J call TRBJ2-1, with TRBD1 as a possible D gene (6 bases). The ends were cut back, 2 bases at V and 7 bases at J, with 10 bases in the middle. Germline CDR1 and CDR2: SGHRS and YFSETQ. The CDR3 contains 13 residues. CDR3 nucleotide sequence: TGCGCCAGCAGCTTTCCACAGGGAAATGAGCAGTTCTTC. Translating gives CASSFPQGNEQFF.

The chain combines TRBV6-6 with TRBJ2-2; 13 bases match TRBD2. Germline-derived CDR1 and CDR2 are MNHNY and SVGAGI (reference sequence). Unmatched junction bases numbered 5, after V lost 8 bases and J lost 5 bases. The CDR3 runs to 15 residues. CDR3: CASRLAGGSTGELFF. The CDR3 coding sequence is TGTGCCAGCCGACTAGCGGGGGGTTCTACCGGGGAGCTGTTTTTT.

The chain couples TRBV6-5 to TRBJ1-1, with D possibly being TRBD1 (5 bases). CDR1 is MNHEY and CDR2 is SVGAGI in the germline V gene. The CDR3 runs to 14 residues. With 6 bases removed from V and 1 base from J, the gap between germline ends came to 12 bases. CDR3 bases: TGTGCCAGCAGCGAGAGGCAGGGGAACACTGAAGCTTTCTTT. It encodes CASSERQGNTEAFF.

The CDR3 DNA reads as TGCGCCAGCAGCTTGGCGGGGGGGAGCATTCAGTACTTC. Protein: CASSLAGGSIQYF. The V and J genes are TRBV5-1 and TRBJ2-4, with 8 nucleotides matching TRBD2. V gave up 0 bases and J gave up 9 bases; unmatched junction bases: 2. CDR1 SGHRS and CDR2 YFSETQ come from the germline V gene. The CDR3 consists of 13 residues. Full variable domain (missing parts from reference TRBV5-1 and TRBJ2-4): KAGVTQTPRYLIKTRGQQVTLSCSPISGHRSVSWYQQTPGQGLQFLFEYFSETQRNKGNFPGRFSGRQFSNSRSEMNVSTLELGDSALYLCASSLAGGSIQYFGAGTRLSVL.